Listed below are T cell receptor beta chains from one sample, sequenced in a study of blood T cell repertoires in COVID-19. Clones were read by immunoSEQ multiplex PCR, and TCRdb kept only the in-frame ones, dropping some. This table holds 130,000 or so clones, roughly four fifths found once. Sequenced input: peripheral blood. All receptors come from a human donor in a cohort sampled during active COVID-19. Each CDR3 is given with its conserved first and last residue. D genes are given only for firm matches. For some rows the clone size is stated as once, few or many, or as a class when expanded; others skip it.

V	size	J	D	DNA	CDR3
TRBV5-8	-	TRBJ1-3	TRBD1	TGTGCCAGCAGCTCACAGGGGAGGACTGGAAACACCATATATTTT	CASSSQGRTGNTIYF
TRBV5-6	-	TRBJ2-7	-	TGTGCCAGCAGCTTCCGGGACTGGTCCTACGAGCAGTACTTC	CASSFRDWSYEQYF
TRBV27	-	TRBJ1-6	-	TGTGCCAGCAGTCTCATTCTAGCCCCTAATTCACCCCTCCACTTT	CASSLILAPNSPLHF
TRBV29-1	-	TRBJ1-1	-	TGCAGCGTTGTAACGCCTGGAGTAGTTGCTGAAGCTTTCTTT	CSVVTPGVVAEAFF
TRBV7-2	-	TRBJ2-1	-	TGTGCCAGCAGCTTAGTAGTGCGAGAGCAGTTCTTC	CASSLVVREQFF
TRBV11-2	few	TRBJ1-2	TRBD1	TGTGCCAGCAGCTTAGAGCAGGGGGCCTTGGGCTACACCTTC	CASSLEQGALGYTF
TRBV6-5	-	TRBJ2-3	-	TGTGCCAGCAGTTTACTAAGCCCCGGCACAGATACGCAGTATTTT	CASSLLSPGTDTQYF
TRBV2	-	TRBJ2-2	TRBD1	TGTGCCAGCAAAACAGGGGGAACTAACACCGGGGAGCTGTTTTTT	CASKTGGTNTGELFF
TRBV5-8	-	TRBJ1-1	-	TGTGCCACCAGCGGAAGACATCCGAACACTGAAGCTTTCTTT	CATSGRHPNTEAFF
TRBV12-3/TRBV12-4	-	TRBJ2-3	-	TGTGCCAGCAGTGCCATCCCGGAGGGTACGCAGTATTTT	CASSAIPEGTQYF
TRBV19	-	TRBJ1-5	-	TGTGCCAGTAGTATAGATTCAGGGAATAGCAATCAGCCCCAGCATTTT	CASSIDSGNSNQPQHF
TRBV18	-	TRBJ2-7	TRBD2	TGTGCCAGCTCACCGGGACTAAGCTCCTACGAGCAGTACTTC	CASSPGLSSYEQYF
TRBV19	-	TRBJ2-4	-	TGTGCCAGTACCAGGTCATCCGCAAAAAACATTCAGTACTTC	CASTRSSAKNIQYF
TRBV5-1	-	TRBJ2-3	-	TGCGCCAGCAGCCCCCCCTCTAGCACAGATACGCAGTATTTT	CASSPPSSTDTQYF
TRBV4-1	-	TRBJ2-5	TRBD2	TGCGCCAGCAGCCAAAGTCGACTAGCGCCTCAAGAGACCCAGTACTTC	CASSQSRLAPQETQYF
TRBV6-5	-	TRBJ2-4	TRBD1	TGTGCCAGCAGTCTTCCGGGACAGGGATGGAACATTCAGTACTTC	CASSLPGQGWNIQYF
TRBV19	-	TRBJ2-5	TRBD2	TGTGCCAGTAGTAAGACTAGCGGGAGTCAAGAGACCCAGTACTTC	CASSKTSGSQETQYF
TRBV4-1	few	TRBJ1-2	TRBD1	TGCGCCAGCAGCCAAGGAGGACAGGGGTATTACACCTTC	CASSQGGQGYYTF
TRBV14	-	TRBJ2-7	-	TGTGCCAGCAGCCGTCTGAGGGAACCCTACGAGCAGTACTTC	CASSRLREPYEQYF
TRBV4-1	-	TRBJ2-7	-	TGCGCCAGCAGCCAAGCCCCTCTATACGAGCAGTACTTC	CASSQAPLYEQYF
TRBV9	-	TRBJ2-7	TRBD1	TGTGCCAGCAGCACCCAATCCGGGACAGGCCTATACGAGCAGTACTTC	CASSTQSGTGLYEQYF
TRBV19	-	TRBJ1-3	TRBD1	TGTGCCAGTAGCTTGGGACAGGGCGGAGGAAACACCATATATTTT	CASSLGQGGGNTIYF
TRBV6-2/TRBV6-3	-	TRBJ1-5	TRBD1	TGTGCCAGCAGTTACAGAGGGGGCAGGGGTAATCAGCCCCAGCATTTT	CASSYRGGRGNQPQHF
TRBV7-9	-	TRBJ2-2	-	TGTGCCAGCAGCTTAAAGTCTGGGAGGAACACCGGGGAGCTGTTTTTT	CASSLKSGRNTGELFF
TRBV5-4	-	TRBJ1-1	TRBD1	TGTGCCAGCAGCTTGGGACAGGGGCCAAACACTGAAGCTTTCTTT	CASSLGQGPNTEAFF
TRBV19	-	TRBJ2-1	TRBD2	TGTGCCAGTAGTCCCTCCCCCCCTAGCGGTGGGCTCTACAATGAGCAGTTCTTC	CASSPSPPSGGLYNEQFF
TRBV5-8	few	TRBJ1-6	TRBD1	TGTGCCAGCAGCTTGGAAGGCGGACAGGGAAATTCACCCCTCCACTTT	CASSLEGGQGNSPLHF
TRBV6-6	few	TRBJ2-7	TRBD1	TGTGCCAGCAGTTCCTCCGGGACAGGGTCCTACGAGCAGTACTTC	CASSSSGTGSYEQYF
TRBV28	-	TRBJ1-3	-	TGTGCCAGCAGTTCTTCCGGGTCCACGCACTCTGGAAACACCATATATTTT	CASSSSGSTHSGNTIYF
TRBV28	-	TRBJ1-3	-	TGTGCCACCACGACCTTGCAGGGGCTCAGAAACACCATATATTTT	CATTTLQGLRNTIYF
TRBV10-3	-	TRBJ2-3	-	TGTGCCATCAGCGGCAGCGTAGAGACGCCCGAGGTAACAGATACGCAGTATTTT	CAISGSVETPEVTDTQYF
TRBV9	-	TRBJ2-1	TRBD2	TGTGCCAGCAGCGTAGGGGCTAGCGGGAGGGCCTGGCAGTTCTTC	CASSVGASGRAWQFF
TRBV5-1	-	TRBJ2-2	TRBD2	TGCGCCAGCAGCGCGCTAGCGGGAGACACCGGGGAGCTGTTTTTT	CASSALAGDTGELFF
TRBV19	-	TRBJ2-3	-	TGTGCCAGTAAGCCGCGGCTCACTAGCACAGATACGCAGTATTTT	CASKPRLTSTDTQYF
TRBV19	-	TRBJ1-6	-	TGTGCCAGTAGTATAGATCTACAGGTCCGGGGGGCACCCCTCCACTTT	CASSIDLQVRGAPLHF
TRBV9	-	TRBJ2-3	TRBD2	TGTGCCAGCAGCGCCCTAGCGGGAGACACAGATACGCAGTATTTT	CASSALAGDTDTQYF
TRBV14	-	TRBJ1-2	-	TGTGCCAGCAGCCGCGAAAGTATTAACTATGGCTACACCTTC	CASSRESINYGYTF
TRBV24-1	-	TRBJ2-1	-	TGTGCCACCAGTGATACGGGTAGCGGAAATGAGCAGTTCTTC	CATSDTGSGNEQFF
TRBV19	-	TRBJ1-2	-	TGTGCCAGTAGTATTAGCGGCATTAACTATGGCTACACCTTC	CASSISGINYGYTF
TRBV15	-	TRBJ2-7	-	TGTGCCACCAGCAGAGCACGGTCGGGGGTCGAGCAGTACTTC	CATSRARSGVEQYF
TRBV28	-	TRBJ2-2	-	TGTGCCAGCACCGGCGGGGCAGCGGACACCGGGGAGCTGTTTTTT	CASTGGAADTGELFF
TRBV5-1	few	TRBJ1-1	-	TGCGCCAGCAACCCCCTCGGGGGGGCGACTGAAGCTTTCTTT	CASNPLGGATEAFF
TRBV5-1	few	TRBJ1-2	TRBD1	TGCGCCAGCAGCCCCGGGACAGGGGATGGCTACACCTTC	CASSPGTGDGYTF
TRBV6-5	once	TRBJ2-1	TRBD2	TGTGCCAGCAGCCAAACTAGCGGCTCCTACAATGAGCAGTTCTTC	CASSQTSGSYNEQFF
TRBV21-1	-	TRBJ2-1	-	TGTGCCAGCAGCGGACGGGGGACTACGACCTACAATGAGCAGTTCTTC	CASSGRGTTTYNEQFF
TRBV7-7	-	TRBJ2-3	-	TGTGCTAGCAGCTTTTCGGACAGAAGCACAGATACGCAGTATTTT	CASSFSDRSTDTQYF
TRBV5-1	few	TRBJ2-3	TRBD2	TGCGCCAGCAGCTGGCTAGCGGGAGGTACGGGGTTCACAGATACGCAGTATTTT	CASSWLAGGTGFTDTQYF
TRBV5-8	-	TRBJ1-4	-	TGTGCCAGCAGCTTTGGGCGAAATGAAAAACTGTTTTTT	CASSFGRNEKLFF
TRBV3-1/TRBV3-2	-	TRBJ2-1	-	TGTGCCAGCAGCCAAGCCTTCTACAATGAGCAGTTCTTC	CASSQAFYNEQFF
TRBV3-1/TRBV3-2	few	TRBJ2-1	TRBD2	TGTGCCAGCAGTGGACTAGCGGGCCACTCCTACAATGAGCAGTTCTTC	CASSGLAGHSYNEQFF
TRBV27	once	TRBJ2-6	TRBD1	TGTGCCAGCAGTCTCCTCCGGGACAGACAGAGCTCTGGGGCCAACGTCCTGACTTTC	CASSLLRDRQSSGANVLTF
TRBV7-2	once	TRBJ2-1	TRBD2	TGTGCCAGCAGCCTACTAGCGGGAGCCCATGAGCAGTTCTTC	CASSLLAGAHEQFF
TRBV16	-	TRBJ1-5	-	TGTGCCAGCAGTCCTAATGCCCTCATGGATCAGCCCCAGCATTTT	CASSPNALMDQPQHF
TRBV3-1/TRBV3-2	-	TRBJ2-2	-	TGTGCCAGCAGCCAATTTGGCGGGCCCGACACCGGGGAGCTGTTTTTT	CASSQFGGPDTGELFF
TRBV7-9	-	TRBJ2-7	TRBD2	TGTGCCTCCACCCTAGCGGGAGACGCCTACGAGCAGTACTTC	CASTLAGDAYEQYF
TRBV11-2	-	TRBJ1-1	TRBD1	TGTGCCAGCAGCTCCCGGACAGGGATGAACACTGAAGCTTTCTTT	CASSSRTGMNTEAFF
TRBV29-1	-	TRBJ2-7	-	TGCAGCGTTTTGGGGCAGGCCGAGCAGTACTTC	CSVLGQAEQYF
TRBV6-1	-	TRBJ2-5	TRBD2	TGTGCCAGCAGTGAAGAGGGCGGGAGGAGCGGGTTGGAGACCCAGTACTTC	CASSEEGGRSGLETQYF
TRBV4-2	-	TRBJ2-2	TRBD2	TGTGCCAGCAGCCAAGGGCTAGCGGGAGCCACCGGGGAGCTGTTTTTT	CASSQGLAGATGELFF
TRBV7-2	-	TRBJ2-7	-	TGTGCCAGCAGCTTAGAGGGGGCCTACGAGCAGTACTTC	CASSLEGAYEQYF